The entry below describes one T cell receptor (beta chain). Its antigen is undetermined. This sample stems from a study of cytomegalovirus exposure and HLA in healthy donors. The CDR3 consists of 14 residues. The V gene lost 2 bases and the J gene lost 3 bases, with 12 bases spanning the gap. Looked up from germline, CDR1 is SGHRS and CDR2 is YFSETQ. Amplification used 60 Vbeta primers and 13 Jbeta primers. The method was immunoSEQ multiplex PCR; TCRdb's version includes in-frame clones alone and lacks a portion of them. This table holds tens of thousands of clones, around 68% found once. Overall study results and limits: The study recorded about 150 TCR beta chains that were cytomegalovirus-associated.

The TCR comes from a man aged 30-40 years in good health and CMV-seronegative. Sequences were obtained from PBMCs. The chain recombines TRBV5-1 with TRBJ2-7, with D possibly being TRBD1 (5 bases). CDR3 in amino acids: CASSLTAGFYEQYF. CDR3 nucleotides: TGCGCCAGCAGCTTAACCGCAGGGTTCTACGAGCAGTACTTC.